The text below deals with one TCR beta chain. This sample is drawn from a study of cytomegalovirus exposure and HLA in healthy donors. Amplification used 60 Vbeta primers and 13 Jbeta primers. Here immunoSEQ multiplex PCR was the method, and the copy in TCRdb shows in-frame clones only, minus some. The sample lists about 160,000 clones, over 65% occurring once. There are 14 residues in the CDR3. V lost 3 bases, J lost 3 bases, and 10 bases lay in between. The V gene's germline CDR1 is LNHDA and CDR2 SQIVND (reference sequence). The source material was PBMCs. The receptor's source is a middle-aged woman in good health and CMV-seropositive. The chain couples TRBV19 to TRBJ2-3; weak D call: TRBD2 (6 bases). CDR3 DNA sequence: TGTGCCAGTAGTATTTTGGGGAGGACAGATACGCAGTATTTT. As protein: CASSILGRTDTQYF.